These T cell receptor beta chains were read from a single sample in a study of blood T cell repertoires in COVID-19. Method: immunoSEQ multiplex PCR; TCRdb's copy keeps in-frame clones and lacks some. This sample yields 35,000 to 50,000 clones, of which around three quarters are seen a single time; about three fifths belongs to the top ten. Sequences were obtained from peripheral blood. These receptors were taken from a man older than 75 with acute or convalescent COVID-19. CDR3s include the opening cysteine and the closing phenylalanine or tryptophan. Each record gives: V gene, CDR3 protein.

V: TRBV7-3; CDR3: CASSLAGAGSGNTIYF
V: TRBV5-6; CDR3: CASRAFGSSGNTIYF
V: TRBV3-1/TRBV3-2; CDR3: CASSQALEAGYEQYF
V: TRBV28; CDR3: CAIRGGPRHEQFF
V: TRBV29-1; CDR3: CSGRGLAGTPDTQYF
V: TRBV6-5; CDR3: CASSEGNTEAFF
V: TRBV19; CDR3: CASSIGPRTYEQYF
V: TRBV18; CDR3: CASSPNPRSYEQYF
V: TRBV15; CDR3: CATSRGQGSYTF
V: TRBV6-6; CDR3: CASSYAGQGGNEQFF
V: TRBV14; CDR3: CASSPAGGGYEQYF
V: TRBV11-2; CDR3: CASSLGGRRSGEQYF
V: TRBV2; CDR3: CASSERDDREETQYF
V: TRBV5-1; CDR3: CASKWSSGSPGGNEQFF
V: TRBV7-3; CDR3: CASSLKTSGDSTDTQYF
V: TRBV28; CDR3: CASSFPLAAYEQYF
V: TRBV18; CDR3: CASSPPWAGGEQYF
V: TRBV28; CDR3: CASGGVANYGYTF
V: TRBV2; CDR3: CASSGGLGTDTQYF
V: TRBV28; CDR3: CASSPHSSGANVLTF
V: TRBV15; CDR3: CATSRDAVWSGRAEETQYF
V: TRBV5-1; CDR3: CASSPLQGGSYEQYF
V: TRBV6-4; CDR3: CASSDSYGVGTDTQYF
V: TRBV18; CDR3: CASSVQGAKNIQYF
V: TRBV9; CDR3: CASSVVPGVRQYF
V: TRBV5-1; CDR3: CASSLYDQETQYF
V: TRBV7-2; CDR3: CASSVGLGYNEQFF
V: TRBV6-5; CDR3: CASSYSRGSYEQYF
V: TRBV7-8; CDR3: CASSWQGVQPQHF